Presented here are 28 T cell receptor beta chains from one specimen sequenced in a study of blood T cell repertoires in COVID-19. Produced via immunoSEQ multiplex PCR; TCRdb's table is partial and in-frame only. This table holds some 300,000 clones, roughly 80% found once. The specimen sequenced was peripheral blood. The receptors originated from a woman between 50 and 59 years old with active or convalescent COVID-19.

This sequence joins TRBV7-8 and TRBJ2-1, with 12 bases that match TRBD2. CDR1 and CDR2 (germline): SGHVS, FQNEAQ. The CDR3 sequence is 15 residues long. Trimming cost V 6 bases and J 5 bases; bases outside gene matches: 5. Here the CDR3 reads CASRHGLAGNNEQFF. The CDR3 region has the DNA TGTGCCAGCAGACACGGACTAGCGGGGAACAATGAGCAGTTCTTC.

The CDR3 bases are TGTGCCAGCAGCGCTGGAGGCCTTTTAGCTGAGCAGTTCTTC. Translated: CASSAGGLLAEQFF. V and J are TRBV5-4 and TRBJ2-1; weak D call: TRBD2 (5 bases). Between the trimmed V and J ends, which lost 4 bases and 9 bases, there was a span of 17 bases. CDR1 and CDR2 (germline): SGHNT, YYREEE (reference sequence). The CDR3 contains 14 residues.

This chain links TRBV28 with TRBJ2-7; TRBD1 agrees at 9 bases. Looked up from germline, CDR1 is MDHEN and CDR2 is SYDVKM. Germline trimming cut 4 bases from V and 7 bases from J; bases unmatched to any gene: 11. There are 15 residues in the CDR3. Here the CDR3 DNA reads TGTGCCAGCAGTTCTTCCGGGACAGGGAGTCAAGAGCAGTACTTC. Its translation: CASSSSGTGSQEQYF.

The V and J genes are TRBV19 and TRBJ1-1; 8 positions match TRBD1. V dropped 7 bases and J dropped 5; count of bases not matched to a gene: 6. Germline CDR1 is LNHDA and CDR2 is SQIVND (reference sequence). This CDR3 comprises 13 residues. The CDR3 DNA is TGTGCCAGTACAGGGGGCGAGTTGACTGAAGCTTTCTTT. This codes for CASTGGELTEAFF.

The V gene is TRBV28, the J gene TRBJ1-5; D remains ambiguous. Trimming shortened V by 5 bases and J by 1 base, and 12 bases separated the two germline ends. The germline V gene encodes CDR1 MDHEN and CDR2 SYDVKM. This CDR3 is built from 15 residues. CDR3 protein: CASSLLRSSNQPQHF. The DNA of the CDR3 is TGTGCCAGCAGTCTACTCCGTTCAAGCAATCAGCCCCAGCATTTT.

This chain uses TRBV19 with TRBJ1-1, with 7 bases aligning to TRBD1. The CDR3 covers 14 residues. Germline V gene lookup returns CDR1 LNHDA and CDR2 SQIVND (reference sequence). V shed 3 bases, J shed 4 bases, and the junction held 5 bases outside the gene matches. CDR3 sequence reads: CASSMTGYGTEAFF. The CDR3 coding sequence is TGTGCCAGTAGTATGACAGGGTATGGCACTGAAGCTTTCTTT.

The V call is TRBV5-1, the J call TRBJ2-5, with D possibly TRBD2 on 6 matching bases. CDR3 length: 14 residues. Trimming removed 3 bases from V and 1 base from J, with 10 bases in between. Per the germline V gene, CDR1 is SGHRS and CDR2 is YFSETQ. In nucleotides, the CDR3 is TGCGCCAGCAGCTGGGTCGGGGGCCAAGAGACCCAGTACTTC. As protein: CASSWVGGQETQYF.

The chain carries TRBV25-1 and TRBJ2-1; a possible D gene is TRBD2 (5 bases). V was clipped by 1 base and J by 0 bases, with 10 bases between them. This CDR3 is 16 amino acids long. Germline CDR1 MGHDK, CDR2 SYGVNS. The CDR3 reads CASSELGGSSYNEQFF. The CDR3, as DNA: TGTGCCAGCAGTGAATTGGGTGGGAGCTCCTACAATGAGCAGTTCTTC.

The rearrangement links TRBV30 to TRBJ1-2; D might be TRBD1 (5 bases). Trimming shortened V by 2 bases and J by 4 bases, and 11 bases separated the two germline ends. CDR3 size: 13 residues. CDR1 is GTSNPN and CDR2 is SVGIG in the germline V gene (reference sequence). CDR3 nucleotide sequence: TGTGCCTGGAGTCCCCGGGGGAGCTATGGCTACACCTTC. Translation: CAWSPRGSYGYTF.

This chain links TRBV5-1 with TRBJ2-6; possibly TRBD2 for D (6 bases). Germline V lookup: CDR1 SGHRS, CDR2 YFSETQ. Trimming removed 4 bases at V and 2 bases at J, with 10 bases between. The CDR3 loop spans 15 amino acids. The CDR3 loop reads CASSGGRTGANVLTF. CDR3 sequence (DNA): TGCGCCAGCAGCGGGGGGAGAACTGGGGCCAACGTCCTGACTTTC.

The rearrangement links TRBV29-1 to TRBJ1-5; tentative D call: TRBD1 (6 bases). Trimming removed 6 bases from V and 7 bases from J, with 16 bases in between. The germline gives CDR1 SQVTM, CDR2 ANQGSEA. The CDR3 extends over 13 amino acids. DNA of the CDR3: TGCAGCGTAGCAGGGGCTCTACAACAGCCCCAGCATTTT. Residues: CSVAGALQQPQHF.

This clone came up a few times. This rearrangement joins TRBV7-2 to TRBJ2-4; 9 bases match TRBD1. The ends lost 5 bases at V and 6 bases at J; junction bases unmatched: 5. CDR3 length equals 14 residues. CDR1 and CDR2 (germline): SGHTA, FQGNSA. This CDR3 reads CASSRDRAANIQYF. The CDR3 DNA reads TGTGCCAGCAGCCGGGACAGGGCGGCAAACATTCAGTACTTC.

The chain's CDR3 is CASSLGTGGFGYTF. The CDR3, as DNA: TGCGCCAGCAGCCTGGGGACAGGGGGCTTCGGCTACACCTTC. The rearrangement uses TRBV5-1 and TRBJ1-2; TRBD1 matches at 12 bases. V was clipped by 4 bases and J by 8 bases; unmatched bases: 6. The germline gives CDR1 SGHRS, CDR2 YFSETQ. The CDR3 has 14 residues. The full variable domain, in which reference TRBV5-1 and TRBJ1-2 provide the parts outside the CDR3, is KAGVTQTPRYLIKTRGQQVTLSCSPISGHRSVSWYQQTPGQGLQFLFEYFSETQRNKGNFPGRFSGRQFSNSRSEMNVSTLELGDSALYLCASSLGTGGFGYTFGSGTRLTVV.

The chain combines TRBV27 with TRBJ1-1; no clear D. V lost 3 bases and J lost 8, with 10 bases in between. Germline-derived CDR1 and CDR2 are MNHEY and SMNVEV (reference sequence). This CDR3 is built from 12 residues. The CDR3 loop reads CASSFYTEEAFF. DNA of the CDR3: TGTGCCAGCAGTTTCTATACGGAGGAAGCTTTCTTT.

This chain links TRBV5-1 with TRBJ2-5, with TRBD1 as a possible D gene (6 bases). The V end lost 3 bases, the J end lost 4 bases, and 10 bases lay between the germline ends. This CDR3 has 13 amino acids. Germline values: CDR1 SGHRS, CDR2 YFSETQ. CDR3 DNA: TGCGCCAGCAGCTCGGTACAGGGAGAGACCCAGTACTTC. Translated, it gives CASSSVQGETQYF.

The chain combines TRBV19 with TRBJ1-1, with 7 bases that match TRBD1. CDR1 and CDR2 (germline): LNHDA, SQIVND (reference sequence). The CDR3 runs 15 residues. The ends lost 4 bases at V and 0 bases at J; junction bases unmatched: 5. CDR3 in DNA: TGTGCCAGTAGTACGAGGGGGCGCCTGAACACTGAAGCTTTCTTT. Encoded protein: CASSTRGRLNTEAFF.

The V and J genes are TRBV6-5 and TRBJ2-7; 11 positions match TRBD2. Trimming took 8 bases from V and 6 from J; bases not matched to a gene: 9. The CDR3 is 14 amino acids. Germline lookup yields CDR1 MNHEY and CDR2 SVGAGI. The CDR3 reads CASGTLAGVREQYF. For the CDR3, the DNA is TGTGCCAGCGGGACACTAGCGGGGGTCCGCGAGCAGTACTTC.

The chain has TRBV19 and TRBJ2-5; D might be TRBD2 (6 bases). This CDR3 is 15 amino acids long. V lost 0 bases, J lost 5 bases, and 13 bases lay in between. Germline CDR1 reads LNHDA; CDR2 reads SQIVND (reference sequence). The CDR3 loop reads CASSIDLGGSETQYF. The CDR3 DNA is TGTGCCAGTAGTATAGATTTAGGAGGGAGTGAGACCCAGTACTTC. Drawing the rest from reference TRBV19 and TRBJ2-5, the complete variable domain is DGGITQSPKYLFRKEGQNVTLSCEQNLNHDAMYWYRQDPGQGLRLIYYSQIVNDFQKGDIAEGYSVSREKKESFPLTVTSAQKNPTAFYLCASSIDLGGSETQYFGPGTRLLVL.

The chain links TRBV18 to TRBJ1-1; no reliable D call. V lost 3 bases and J 0 bases, leaving 17 bases between the germline ends. The CDR3 spans 17 residues. Germline lookup yields CDR1 KGHSH and CDR2 LQKENI. The CDR3 loop is CASSPSIEAAMNTEAFF. CDR3 bases: TGTGCCAGCTCACCTAGTATCGAGGCGGCCATGAACACTGAAGCTTTCTTT.

The J gene is TRBJ1-4, the V gene TRBV5-1; TRBD1 is a possible D gene (6 bases). Per germline, CDR1 SGHRS and CDR2 YFSETQ. Trimming took 4 bases from V and 1 from J, leaving 17 bases between them. This CDR3 is 17 amino acids long. The CDR3 sequence is CASSRKQGRGTNEKLFF. CDR3 DNA: TGCGCCAGCAGCCGCAAACAGGGAAGAGGAACTAATGAAAAACTGTTTTTT.

This clone was seen more than once but under ten times. The J gene is TRBJ2-3, the V gene TRBV19; possibly TRBD2 for D (6 bases). This CDR3 has 14 amino acids. Germline CDR1 and CDR2: LNHDA and SQIVND (reference sequence). Trimming stripped 9 bases from V and 4 bases from J, with 17 bases between. CDR3 protein: CASARLERADTQYF. The CDR3 bases are TGTGCCAGCGCCCGACTAGAGCGAGCAGATACGCAGTATTTT.

This clone showed up just once. The V gene is TRBV19, the J gene TRBJ1-2; D not resolved. CDR3 length: 12 amino acids. The ends were cut back, 10 bases at V and 5 bases at J, with 14 bases in the middle. The germline V gene encodes CDR1 LNHDA and CDR2 SQIVND (reference sequence). CDR3 protein: CATSNYRYGYTF. The DNA of the CDR3 is TGTGCCACTTCGAACTATAGGTATGGCTACACCTTC.

This sequence joins TRBV3-1 (or the pseudogene TRBV3-2) and TRBJ2-7; D is possibly TRBD1 (6 bases). The CDR3 loop spans 14 amino acids. Trimming removed 5 bases from V and 2 bases from J, with 13 bases in between. From germline, CDR1 is LGHDT and CDR2 YNNKEL (reference sequence). The DNA of the CDR3 is TGTGCCAGCAGCAAGATGGGGGCAACCTACGAGCAGTACTTC. The encoded protein is CASSKMGATYEQYF.

The rearrangement links TRBV12-5 to TRBJ2-2; the D is unclear. The CDR3 extends over 15 amino acids. V lost 1 base and J lost 6, with 12 bases in between. Germline V CDR1 and CDR2: LGHNT, FRNRAP. The CDR3 sequence is CASGLDAELPGELFF. The CDR3 DNA reads as TGTGCTAGTGGTTTGGACGCTGAGCTACCCGGGGAGCTGTTTTTT.

The V gene is TRBV29-1, the J gene TRBJ1-5; D is unclear. The germline CDR1 and CDR2 sequences are SQVTM and ANQGSEA. Trimming took off 4 bases at V and 7 bases at J, with 14 bases between the two ends. CDR3 length: 13 amino acids. The CDR3 DNA sequence: TGCAGCGTTGTCGGGCGGGTGGGCCAGCCCCAGCATTTT. Translated, it gives CSVVGRVGQPQHF.

V usage is TRBV7-9 and J usage is TRBJ1-3; no reliable D call. Trimming removed 7 bases at V and 0 bases at J, with 10 bases between. From germline, CDR1 is SEHNR and CDR2 FQNEAQ (reference sequence). The CDR3 covers 14 residues. The CDR3, as DNA: TGTGCCAGCATTCATCCAGACTCTGGAAACACCATATATTTT. Translation: CASIHPDSGNTIYF.

This clone was found a few times. This chain joins TRBV2 and TRBJ1-6, with D tentatively TRBD1 (6 bases). Germline CDR1 SNHLY, CDR2 FYNNEI. V was shortened by 5 bases and J by 6 bases, with 17 bases between the two germline ends. The CDR3 consists of 16 residues. The CDR3 loop reads CASSHRAAVVNSPLHF. The CDR3 DNA reads as TGTGCCAGCAGTCACAGGGCGGCCGTGGTTAATTCACCCCTCCACTTT.

A few counts support this clone. The J gene is TRBJ1-2, the V gene TRBV2; 8 nucleotides agree with TRBD1. CDR1 and CDR2 (germline): SNHLY, FYNNEI. This CDR3 contains 14 residues. The V and J ends lost 7 bases and 7 bases, in that order; junction bases with no gene match: 11. The CDR3 is CASTGLRTGLGYTF. CDR3 DNA: TGTGCCAGCACGGGGTTGAGGACAGGGCTTGGCTACACCTTC.